This T cell receptor beta chain derives from a study of regulatory T cells (dated by TCRdb to between 2017 and 2018). About the investigation overall: Between CD3G-deficient patients and healthy controls, the study compared T-cell receptor beta repertoires in sorted regulatory T cells, conventional CD4+ T cells and CD8+ T cells. Overall results and qualifications from the work: In patients, repertoires had restricted unique TRB V-J pairs and skewed V and J gene usage, with regulatory T cells showing the most marked changes. Conventional CD4+ T cells from CD3G-deficient patients were enriched for hydrophobic residues at CDR3 positions 6 and 7, suggesting more self-reactive specificities.

This clone was seen a handful of times. This receptor's antigen is unknown. No base quality information exists; no much larger clone differs at one position. In the multiplex PCR, 52 forward TRBV primers and 13 reverse TRBJ primers were used, and assay-based and computational corrections were applied for amplification bias. Within the immunoSEQ assay, multiplex PCR amplified rearranged TRB loci from genomic DNA. TRB amplicons were sequenced using an Illumina HiSeq platform. Per the authors' processing: Raw sequences were error-filtered and aligned to reference gene sequences by custom algorithms, then analyzed with the immunoSEQ online tools. Productive and nonproductive TRB rearrangement frequencies were evaluated among both unique and total sequences. Assessment of potential self-reactivity relied on the hydrophobicity of positions 6 and 7 in the TRB CDR3, along with their amino acid composition. Groups were compared by t tests, Mann-Whitney tests or two-way ANOVA performed in Prism software. TCRdb mirrors the immuneACCESS table, restricted to in-frame sequences. Some clones are absent from its copies; in checked studies, under half trace to an unresolved V gene, and the reason for the others is unknown. V, J and clone size are those of that table, while D and trimming were read from the DNA. Here the sample has under 45,000 clones; over 75% occur a single time. The ten largest clones add up to more than 2% of the sample.

Every CD3G-deficient patient showed evidence of autoimmunity, and the autoimmunity was more severe in two of the patients. At testing, patients were between 2 and 39 years old and showed lower naive and higher memory CD4+ and CD8+ T-cell proportions. CD4+ cells were FACS-sorted into CD25-high CD127-low regulatory T cells and CD25-low CD127-high conventional CD4+ T cells. Over five individuals with CD3G deficiency made up the patient group. Patient samples and clinical data came from an international physician network spanning the United States, Europe and Asia. Ficoll density separation was used to isolate peripheral blood mononuclear cells. The CDR3 measures 12 amino acids from cysteine to phenylalanine. Only CDR3 DNA remains: 36 bases, in frame from the first base. From the germline V gene (reference sequence), CDR1 is MNHNY and CDR2 is SVGAGI. V loses 6 bases, J loses 2 bases, and the germline ends lie 7 bases apart.

The rearrangement joined TRBV6-6 to TRBJ1-2, with no reliable assignment of the D segment. The clonotype originates from a person between 18 and 30 years old with CD3G deficiency. The sample consisted of conventional CD4+ T cells sorted from blood. The CDR3 protein is CASSRKNYGYTF. The DNA is TGTGCCAGCAGCCGAAAGAACTATGGCTACACCTTC.